Listed below are T cell receptor beta chains from one sample, sequenced in a study of cytomegalovirus exposure and HLA in healthy donors. Only in-frame clones appear in the TCRdb table, and some are missing; sequencing was by immunoSEQ multiplex PCR. Found here are about 43,000 clones, about half of them singletons; the top ten hold approximately 5.6%. The sample comprised PBMCs. The receptors were sampled from a man aged 60 to 75 in good health and CMV-seronegative. CDR3s include the opening cysteine and the closing phenylalanine or tryptophan. D genes are given only for firm matches. Not every row has a clone size; where given, it reads once, few, many or a size class.

d_gene,abundance,j_gene,v_gene,CDR3nt,CDR3aa
TRBD1,-,TRBJ1-5,TRBV19,TGTGCCACCAAGGGACAGCTGAATCAGCCCCAGCATTTT,CATKGQLNQPQHF
-,-,TRBJ2-3,TRBV4-2,TGTGCCAGCAGCCAAGATTATGGCAGGGCGAGCACAGATACGCAGTATTTT,CASSQDYGRASTDTQYF
-,many,TRBJ1-1,TRBV7-2,TGTGCCAGCAGCGCGAACAGGTTGAGAGCTTTCTTT,CASSANRLRAFF
-,few,TRBJ2-3,TRBV15,TGTGCCACCAGCAGAGGAGTTGGTAGCGGAGAGGGTACGCAGTATTTT,CATSRGVGSGEGTQYF
TRBD2,-,TRBJ2-7,TRBV7-9,TGTGCCAGCAGCTTAGGGACTAGCGTTTACGAGCAGTACTTC,CASSLGTSVYEQYF
-,-,TRBJ2-7,TRBV11-2,TGTGCCAGCAGCTTTTCAGGGTCCCAGGGCGAGCAGTACTTC,CASSFSGSQGEQYF
TRBD2,few,TRBJ2-3,TRBV4-1,TGCGCCAGCAGCCAAGATGCCAGCGGGAGAGGAGATACGCAGTATTTT,CASSQDASGRGDTQYF
-,-,TRBJ2-1,TRBV14,TGTGCCAGCAGCCAAGAACCCCTTAGCGGTCTCTACAATGAGCAGTTCTTC,CASSQEPLSGLYNEQFF
TRBD1,-,TRBJ2-7,TRBV27,TGTGCCAGCAGTCCTCCGGGACAGGCCTACGAGCAGTACTTC,CASSPPGQAYEQYF
-,-,TRBJ1-1,TRBV6-5,TGTGCCAGCAGTTACGTGGGGGTAGGGGGGGGCACTGAAGCTTTCTTT,CASSYVGVGGGTEAFF
TRBD2,-,TRBJ2-7,TRBV27,TGTGCCAGCAGTGGATGGGCTAGCGGGCTTTACGAGCAGTACTTC,CASSGWASGLYEQYF
TRBD1,-,TRBJ1-5,TRBV10-1,TGCGCCAGCCCCCTCGACAGGGGATGCAATCAGCCCCAGCATTTT,CASPLDRGCNQPQHF
TRBD2,-,TRBJ2-1,TRBV7-8,TGTGCCAGCAGCCCTGGGGCTAGCGGGAGGGCCTACTACAATGAGCAGTTCTTC,CASSPGASGRAYYNEQFF